This entry features one T cell receptor (beta chain) sequence. Profiled with immunoSEQ multiplex PCR; TCRdb holds only in-frame clones, not every one. The sample holds some 90,000 clones, about 87% seen once. The data derive from a study of T cells in localized non-small cell lung cancer. V shed 6 bases and J 6 bases; nucleotides not matched to a gene: 10. This CDR3 has 14 residues. Per the germline V gene, CDR1 is MDHEN and CDR2 is SYDVKM. The chain uses TRBV28 and TRBJ1-2; TRBD1 matches 7 bases. The sequence was collected from a man aged 40 to 70 with stage I squamous cell lung carcinoma. Sequencing was performed on peripheral blood, taken before any cancer treatment. DNA of the CDR3: TGTGCCAGCAGCCAGACAGGGAGATTGGATGGCTACACCTTC. Its protein product is CASSQTGRLDGYTF.